Listed here are 4 T cell receptor beta chains from one sample, sequenced in a study of blood T cell repertoires in COVID-19. Profiling relied on immunoSEQ multiplex PCR, and the TCRdb table lists in-frame clones only, not all of them. The repertoire has approximately 300,000 clones, approximately 85% of them found once; the top ten carry roughly 4%. The sequencing sample was made of PBMCs or T cells enriched from blood (not recorded which). These receptors all stem from a woman aged 25 to 39 who had recovered from COVID-19.

The V gene is TRBV19, the J gene TRBJ1-6; the D gene is possibly TRBD1 (6 bases). The CDR3 covers 15 residues. Germline V gene lookup returns CDR1 LNHDA and CDR2 SQIVND (reference sequence). V was cut by 6 bases and J by 8 bases, with 17 bases left in between. The CDR3 region has the DNA TGTGCCAGTAGGCCTCCTACAGGGTTGCATTCACCCCTCCACTTT. Its translation is CASRPPTGLHSPLHF.

The V gene is TRBV5-1, the J gene TRBJ2-3; 8 bases line up with TRBD2. With 7 bases clipped from V and 5 bases from J, the junction kept 9 bases outside the gene matches. The CDR3 consists of 14 residues. CDR1 and CDR2 from the germline V gene are SGHRS and YFSETQ. This CDR3 is CASGAGEVGDTQYF. The CDR3 DNA sequence: TGCGCCAGCGGAGCGGGAGAGGTTGGAGATACGCAGTATTTT.

This sequence joins TRBV28 and TRBJ1-2; 10 bases line up with TRBD1. Germline V gene data show CDR1 as MDHEN and CDR2 as SYDVKM. The CDR3 spans 14 residues. V lost 2 bases and J lost 4; bases outside the gene matches: 1. The CDR3: CASSLGDRGYGYTF. The CDR3 bases are TGTGCCAGCAGTTTAGGGGACAGGGGCTATGGCTACACCTTC.

V usage is TRBV21-1 and J usage is TRBJ1-6; no check of the table's D call, TRBD1, against the DNA was made. TRBV21-1 is a recognized pseudogene. This CDR3 comprises 17 residues. CDR3 amino acids: CASSKGLPGTDYSPLHF. The CDR3 DNA reads as TGTGCCAGCAGCAAGGGATTACCCGGGACAGATTATTCACCCCTCCACTTT.